A single sample is the source of the 30 T cell receptor beta chains below, sequenced in a study of OX40 agonist ivuxolimab in advanced cancers. Here immunoSEQ multiplex PCR was the method, and the copy in TCRdb shows in-frame clones only, minus some. In the table there are fewer than 80,000 clones, about 77% of which are singletons. This specimen was CD4+ or CD8+ T cells sorted from blood, taken in a trial of the OX40 agonist ivuxolimab. All receptors derive from an adult with an advanced solid tumor such as melanoma, head and neck, liver or kidney cancer.

This clone was seen a few times. The chain is built from TRBV30 and TRBJ2-5; no reliable D call. Trimming left V 7 bases short and J 2 bases short, with 11 bases between. The CDR3 length is 12 residues. The germline gives CDR1 GTSNPN, CDR2 SVGIG (reference sequence). In DNA form, the CDR3 reads TGTGCCTTTAATCTTGGGCAAGAGACCCAGTACTTC. Amino acid sequence: CAFNLGQETQYF.

This clone was seen a handful of times. The rearrangement links TRBV28 to TRBJ2-1, with 10 bases aligning to TRBD2. The CDR3 is made up of 11 amino acids. Germline assignment: CDR1 MDHEN and CDR2 SYDVKM. The ends lost 8 bases at V and 8 bases at J; junction bases unmatched: 0. As DNA, the CDR3 is TGTGCCAGCGGGACTAGCGATGAGCAGTTCTTC. It specifies CASGTSDEQFF.

This rearrangement joins TRBV9 to TRBJ2-3; D gene uncertain. Germline-derived CDR1 and CDR2 are SGDLS and YYNGEE. There are 14 residues in the CDR3. The V and J ends lost 0 bases and 2 bases respectively, with 7 bases between them. The CDR3 sequence is CASSVAVDTDTQYF. As DNA, the CDR3 is TGTGCCAGCAGCGTAGCGGTTGACACAGATACGCAGTATTTT.

The V call is TRBV15, the J call TRBJ1-3; tentative D call: TRBD1 (5 bases). Per germline, CDR1 LNHNV and CDR2 YYDKDF (reference sequence). Deletions cut 5 bases from V and 4 bases from J, with 18 bases between. The CDR3 length is 16 residues. The CDR3 coding sequence is TGTGCCACCAGCCCACAAGAAGGGGTATTCGGAAACACCATATATTTT. Its protein is CATSPQEGVFGNTIYF.

The chain combines TRBV7-9 with TRBJ2-3; unclear D gene. V lost 6 bases, J lost 4 bases, and 11 bases lay in between. This CDR3 spans 13 amino acids. From germline, CDR1 is SEHNR and CDR2 FQNEAQ (reference sequence). The chain's CDR3 is CASSPKGPDTQYF. CDR3 in DNA: TGTGCCAGCAGTCCGAAAGGGCCAGATACGCAGTATTTT.

This rearrangement joins TRBV10-1 to TRBJ2-1, with 8 bases fitting TRBD2. Losses at the gene ends were 3 bases for V and 8 bases for J; bases not matched to a gene: 9. The CDR3 has 15 amino acids. Looked up from germline, CDR1 is WNHNN and CDR2 is SYGVQD (reference sequence). The CDR3 reads CASSDQRGPSYEQFF. In DNA, the CDR3 is TGCGCCAGCAGTGATCAGCGGGGGCCAAGCTATGAGCAGTTCTTC.

V and J are TRBV19 and TRBJ1-3; D unclear. The CDR3 runs 15 residues. The germline gives CDR1 LNHDA, CDR2 SQIVND (reference sequence). The V end was cut by 9 bases, the J end by 0 bases, with 15 bases between. CDR3 DNA: TGTGCCAGCAAAACGGTTCGGGACTCTGGAAACACCATATATTTT. It codes for CASKTVRDSGNTIYF. The full variable domain, its missing parts supplied by reference TRBV19 and TRBJ1-3, is DGGITQSPKYLFRKEGQNVTLSCEQNLNHDAMYWYRQDPGQGLRLIYYSQIVNDFQKGDIAEGYSVSREKKESFPLTVTSAQKNPTAFYLCASKTVRDSGNTIYFGEGSWLTVV.

This clone has more than one count but fewer than ten. J is TRBJ2-2 and V is TRBV9, with 11 bases matching TRBD2. Germline V gene sequence: CDR1 SGDLS, CDR2 YYNGEE. The V and J ends lost 0 bases and 5 bases, in that order; junction bases with no gene match: 6. This CDR3 region has 17 residues. Here the CDR3 reads CASSVGGSSGGTGELFF. CDR3 DNA: TGTGCCAGCAGCGTAGGAGGGTCTAGCGGGGGGACCGGGGAGCTGTTTTTT.

The chain has TRBV14 and TRBJ2-7; TRBD1 matches 7 bases. V shed 4 bases, J shed 1 base, and the junction held 7 bases outside the gene matches. Germline lookup yields CDR1 SGHDN and CDR2 FVKESK. The CDR3 contains 15 residues. CDR3 residues: CASSPRGGRSYEQYF. CDR3 in DNA: TGTGCCAGCAGCCCACGAGGGGGCCGGTCCTACGAGCAGTACTTC.

This clone came up once. The chain joins TRBV5-1 to TRBJ2-7; D is unresolved. CDR1 is SGHRS and CDR2 is YFSETQ in the germline V gene. Trimming removed 4 bases at V and 3 bases at J, with 17 bases between. The length of the CDR3 is 15 residues. CDR3 amino acids: CASSRSQDSSYEQYF. For the CDR3, the DNA is TGCGCCAGCAGCAGAAGCCAAGATAGTAGCTACGAGCAGTACTTC.

Remarks on this clone: Relative to the germline gene, one junction end is altered; a read error may explain this. This chain joins TRBV7-7 and TRBJ2-1; D tentatively fits TRBD1 or TRBD2 (5 bases each). Germline values: CDR1 SSHAT, CDR2 FNYEAQ (reference sequence). This CDR3 is 16 amino acids long. The chain's CDR3 is CASSFYGTPPRGEQFF. The CDR3 DNA sequence: TGTGCTAGCAGCTTTTATGGGACCCCGCCTAGAGGTGAGCAGTTCTTC.

The chain uses TRBV25-1 and TRBJ2-1, with D uncertain. Trimming removed 5 bases at V and 5 bases at J, with 13 bases between. Germline assignment: CDR1 MGHDK and CDR2 SYGVNS. The CDR3 runs 14 residues. The CDR3 spells CASSKSGANNEQFF. The CDR3 DNA sequence: TGTGCCAGCAGTAAATCAGGAGCTAACAATGAGCAGTTCTTC.

The chain employs TRBV6-1 and TRBJ2-7; the D gene could be TRBD1 or TRBD2 (5 bases each). This CDR3 has 15 amino acids. Trimming removed 5 bases at V and 0 bases at J, with 14 bases between. Germline CDR1 is MNHNS and CDR2 is SASEGT. The CDR3 nucleotides are TGTGCCAGCAGTTTAGCAGGGAGTCTCTCCTACGAGCAGTACTTC. It yields the protein CASSLAGSLSYEQYF.

The chain carries TRBV27 and TRBJ1-2; 7 bases match TRBD1. The CDR3 runs 15 residues. CDR1 is MNHEY and CDR2 is SMNVEV in the germline V gene (reference sequence). Germline trimming cut 2 bases from V and 1 base from J; bases unmatched to any gene: 4. For the CDR3, the DNA is TGTGCCAGCAGTTTAGACAGGGCGGATAACTATGGCTACACCTTC. Its translation: CASSLDRADNYGYTF.

V and J are TRBV29-1 and TRBJ1-1; TRBD1 agrees at 8 bases. CDR1 and CDR2 from the germline V gene are SQVTM and ANQGSEA. CDR3 size: 15 residues. J was trimmed by 2 bases and V by 6 bases; bases with no gene match: 11. CDR3 DNA: TGCAGCGTGCAACCTCAGGGGGCGGAAAACACTGAAGCTTTCTTT. The encoded protein is CSVQPQGAENTEAFF.

V usage is TRBV28 and J usage is TRBJ2-7; D unclear. The CDR3 runs to 11 residues. The V end lost 3 bases, the J end lost 3 bases, and 3 bases lay between the germline ends. Germline values: CDR1 MDHEN, CDR2 SYDVKM. CDR3 DNA sequence: TGTGCCAGCAGTTTTAACTACGAGCAGTACTTC. Amino acid sequence: CASSFNYEQYF. The full variable domain, with the rest looked up from reference TRBV28 and TRBJ2-7, is DVKVTQSSRYLVKRTGEKVFLECVQDMDHENMFWYRQDPGLGLRLIYFSYDVKMKEKGDIPEGYSVSREKKERFSLILESASTNQTSMYLCASSFNYEQYFGPGTRLTVT.

This clone was counted a few times. The J gene is TRBJ2-1, the V gene TRBV19; TRBD2 might be the D (6 bases). Germline CDR1 LNHDA, CDR2 SQIVND (reference sequence). The CDR3 is 14 amino acids. Trimming left V 11 bases short and J 4 bases short, with 18 bases between. CDR3 bases: TGTGCCTCCCGGGACTCCTTAATTTACAATGAGCAGTTCTTC. It codes for CASRDSLIYNEQFF.

V is TRBV23-1 and J is TRBJ1-5; D not resolved. TRBV23-1 is sorted into the ORF group, with uncertain function. Trimming removed 1 base at V and 7 bases at J, with 20 bases between. The CDR3 is 17 amino acids. CDR3 nucleotide sequence: TGCGCCAGCAGTCAATTGGGCACCGGTTGCAGAGGGCAGCCCCAGCATTTT. Protein sequence: CASSQLGTGCRGQPQHF.

The chain employs TRBV19 and TRBJ2-6; no clear D. The CDR3 extends over 13 amino acids. The germline gives CDR1 LNHDA, CDR2 SQIVND (reference sequence). The V end was cut by 11 bases, the J end by 0 bases, with 8 bases between. CDR3 in DNA: TGTGCCTCCGGAGTCTCTGGGGCCAACGTCCTGACTTTC. It encodes CASGVSGANVLTF.

This chain links TRBV19 with TRBJ2-7, with D unclear. The length of the CDR3 is 15 residues. Germline values: CDR1 LNHDA, CDR2 SQIVND (reference sequence). The V end was cut by 1 base, the J end by 2 bases, with 12 bases between. CDR3 nucleotide sequence: TGTGCCAGTAGTATAGTTGGGTCTGGGACCTACGAGCAGTACTTC. This sequence encodes CASSIVGSGTYEQYF.

In this sample, this clone turned up once. The rearrangement joins TRBV6-1 to TRBJ1-2; D unclear. The CDR3 totals 15 residues. Germline values: CDR1 MNHNS, CDR2 SASEGT. V was shortened by 4 bases and J by 0 bases, with 12 bases between the two germline ends. Here the CDR3 DNA reads TGTGCCAGCAGTGTTGATCCTTTGGCTAACTATGGCTACACCTTC. Protein sequence: CASSVDPLANYGYTF.

The CDR3 loop is CASSFRPGRSYEQYF. The CDR3 region has the DNA TGTGCCAGCAGTTTTCGGCCAGGCCGATCCTACGAGCAGTACTTC. This chain uses TRBV27 with TRBJ2-7; D gene ambiguous. Trimming removed 3 bases at V and 1 base at J, with 13 bases between. In germline, CDR1 is MNHEY, CDR2 SMNVEV (reference sequence). The CDR3 totals 15 residues.

CDR3 protein: CASSPGTATSEQYF. CDR3 in DNA: TGTGCCAGCAGTCCCGGGACAGCTACCTCCGAGCAGTACTTC. This rearrangement joins TRBV6-1 to TRBJ2-7, with 7 bases fitting TRBD1. The length of the CDR3 is 14 residues. Germline CDR1 is MNHNS and CDR2 is SASEGT. Unmatched junction bases numbered 10, after V lost 5 bases and J lost 6 bases.

The J gene is TRBJ2-7, the V gene TRBV6-6; D perhaps matches TRBD1 (7 bases). The germline V gene encodes CDR1 MNHNY and CDR2 SVGAGI (reference sequence). This CDR3 comprises 15 residues. Trimming pared 6 bases from V and 0 bases from J, leaving 15 bases between. The CDR3 protein is CASRRDSSGSYEQYF. The CDR3 DNA reads as TGTGCCAGCAGGCGGGACAGTTCAGGCTCCTACGAGCAGTACTTC.

CDR3 sequence reads: CAISESRDLNQPQHF. CDR3 DNA: TGTGCCATCAGTGAGTCGAGGGACCTCAATCAGCCCCAGCATTTT. The chain carries TRBV10-3 and TRBJ1-5; tentative D call: TRBD1 (5 bases). There are 15 residues in the CDR3. V lost 0 bases, J lost 3 bases, and 9 bases lay in between. Germline V gene data show CDR1 as ENHRY and CDR2 as SYGVKD.

In DNA, the CDR3 is TGCGCCAGCAGCCAGCAACTGACCGAGACCCAGTACTTC. Residues: CASSQQLTETQYF. This sequence joins TRBV5-1 and TRBJ2-5; D not resolved. With 4 bases removed from V and 5 bases from J, the gap between germline ends came to 12 bases. Germline V gene data show CDR1 as SGHRS and CDR2 as YFSETQ. This CDR3 has 13 amino acids.

The J gene is TRBJ1-1, the V gene TRBV5-4; D is unclear. Germline V gives CDR1 SGHNT, CDR2 YYREEE (reference sequence). The CDR3 covers 14 residues. V was pared by 2 bases and J by 2 bases, with 10 bases between. In DNA, the CDR3 is TGTGCCAGCAGCTTCGCCGGCTACAACACTGAAGCTTTCTTT. Translated, it gives CASSFAGYNTEAFF.

This sequence joins TRBV9 and TRBJ2-5; 14 bases are a match to TRBD2. The CDR3 has 17 residues. CDR1 is SGDLS, CDR2 YYNGEE, per germline. V lost 2 bases and J lost 3; bases outside the gene matches: 6. CDR3 region: CASSVSPGLAGEETQYF. The CDR3 region has the DNA TGTGCCAGCAGCGTTTCGCCGGGACTAGCGGGGGAAGAGACCCAGTACTTC.

V and J are TRBV2 and TRBJ2-1; 10 bases align to TRBD1. Trimming took 7 bases from V and 4 from J; bases not matched to a gene: 7. CDR1 is SNHLY and CDR2 is FYNNEI in the germline V gene. The CDR3 consists of 15 residues. The CDR3 spells CASTMDRGGYNEQFF. CDR3 in DNA: TGTGCCAGCACCATGGACAGGGGGGGGTACAATGAGCAGTTCTTC.

V gene TRBV30 combines with J gene TRBJ1-5; D unclear. Deletions cut 2 bases from V and 5 bases from J, with 7 bases between. CDR3 length: 12 residues. Germline loops: CDR1 GTSNPN, CDR2 SVGIG (reference sequence). DNA of the CDR3: TGTGCCTGGAGTTCAGGATATCAGCCCCAGCATTTT. This codes for CAWSSGYQPQHF.